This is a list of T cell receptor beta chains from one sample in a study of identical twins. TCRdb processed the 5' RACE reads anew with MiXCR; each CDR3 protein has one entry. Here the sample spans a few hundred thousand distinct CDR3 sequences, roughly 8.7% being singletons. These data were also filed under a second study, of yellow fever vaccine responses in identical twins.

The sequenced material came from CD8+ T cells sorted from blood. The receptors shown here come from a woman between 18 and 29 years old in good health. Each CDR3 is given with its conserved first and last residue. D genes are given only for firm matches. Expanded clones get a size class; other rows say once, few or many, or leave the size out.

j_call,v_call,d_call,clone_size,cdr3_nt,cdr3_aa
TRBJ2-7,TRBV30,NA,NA,TGTGCCTGGAGGCAGGGGTCTCAGCAGTACTTC,CAWRQGSQQYF
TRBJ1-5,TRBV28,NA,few,TGTGCCAGCAGTTTTTGGGGTGAGGTCAATCAGCCCCAGCATTTT,CASSFWGEVNQPQHF
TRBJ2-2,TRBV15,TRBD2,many,TGTGCCACCAGCAGGGCCTTGGGACTAGCGTTTGGCACCGGGGAGCTGTTTTTT,CATSRALGLAFGTGELFF
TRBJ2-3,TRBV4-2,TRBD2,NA,TGTGCCAGCAGCCCTCAGCGGGAGGCCACAGATACGCAGTATTTT,CASSPQREATDTQYF
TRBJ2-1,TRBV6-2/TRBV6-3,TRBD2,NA,TGTGCCAGCAGTTACAACCCACTAGCGGGAAATGAGCAGTTCTTC,CASSYNPLAGNEQFF
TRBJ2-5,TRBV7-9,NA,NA,TGTGCCAGCAGCTTTTTGCCGGGGCAAGAGACCCAGTACTTC,CASSFLPGQETQYF
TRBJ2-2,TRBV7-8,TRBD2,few,TGTGCCAGCGCGCGGGGGGCCGGGGAGCTGTTTTTT,CASARGAGELFF
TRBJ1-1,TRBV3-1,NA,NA,TGTGCCAGCAGCCCCCTGGCAGGGAGCACTGAAGCTTTCTTT,CASSPLAGSTEAFF
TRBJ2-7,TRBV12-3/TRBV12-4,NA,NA,TGTGCCAGCAGTTTAGAGTATTCCAACTACGAGCAGTACTTC,CASSLEYSNYEQYF
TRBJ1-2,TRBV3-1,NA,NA,TGTGCCAGCACCCTATCGGGGGACCTCTATGGCTACACCTTC,CASTLSGDLYGYTF
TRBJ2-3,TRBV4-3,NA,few,TGCGCCAGCAGCCGTTACCCGGGCACAGATACGCAGTATTTT,CASSRYPGTDTQYF
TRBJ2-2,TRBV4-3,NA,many,TGCGCCAGCAGCCAAGTCCTGGAACAGGCGAACACCGGGGAGCTGTTTTTT,CASSQVLEQANTGELFF
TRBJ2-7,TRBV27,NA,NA,TGTGCCAGCAGTTCGGCGTCCAGAACCTACGAGCAGTACTTC,CASSSASRTYEQYF
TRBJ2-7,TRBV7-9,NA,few,TGTGCCAGCAGCCGCCCCGGGGGAAACGAGCAGTACTTC,CASSRPGGNEQYF
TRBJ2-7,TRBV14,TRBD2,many,TGTGCCAGCAGCCATGCGCTAGCGGGATCCTACGAGCAGTACTTC,CASSHALAGSYEQYF
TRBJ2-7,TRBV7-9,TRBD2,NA,TGTGCCAGCAGCCAACCGGGACTAGGAGCCTACGAGCAGTACTTC,CASSQPGLGAYEQYF
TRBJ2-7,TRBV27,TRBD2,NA,TGTGCCAGCAGTGCGGGACTAGCGGGAGCAAACGAGCAGTACTTC,CASSAGLAGANEQYF
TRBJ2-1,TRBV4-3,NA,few,TGCGCCAGCAGCCAAGATCGCGCGATCTACAATGAGCAGTTCTTC,CASSQDRAIYNEQFF
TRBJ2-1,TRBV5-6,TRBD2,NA,TGTGCCAGCAGCTTCAGACTAGCGGGAGGGCTAGAGACCCTTAATGAGCAGTTCTTC,CASSFRLAGGLETLNEQFF
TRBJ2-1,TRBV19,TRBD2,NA,TGTGCCAGTAGTCACGGGAGGAACAATGAGCAGTTCTTC,CASSHGRNNEQFF
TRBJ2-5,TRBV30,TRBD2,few,TGTGCCTGGGGGACTAGCGGGGGATACCAAGAGACCCAGTACTTC,CAWGTSGGYQETQYF
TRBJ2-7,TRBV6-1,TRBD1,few,TGTGCCAGCAGTAATCCTCGGGACAGGGTAGGACTCTACGAGCAGTACTTC,CASSNPRDRVGLYEQYF
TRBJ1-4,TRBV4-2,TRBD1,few,TGTGCCAGCAGCCGCCCCGGGACAGGGGCAGAAAAACTGTTTTTT,CASSRPGTGAEKLFF
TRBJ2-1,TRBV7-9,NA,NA,TGTGCCAGCAGCTTTTCGCAGAGCTCCTACAATGAGCAGTTCTTC,CASSFSQSSYNEQFF
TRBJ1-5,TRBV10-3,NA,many,TGTGCCATCAGTGGTTTGGAGGGAGATCAGCCCCAGCATTTT,CAISGLEGDQPQHF
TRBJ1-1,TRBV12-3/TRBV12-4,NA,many,TGTGCCAGCAGTGCACTACAGGGATCTGAAGCTTTCTTT,CASSALQGSEAFF
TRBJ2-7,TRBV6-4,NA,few,TGTGCCAGCAGTAACCTCGGAAACTACGAGCAGTACTTC,CASSNLGNYEQYF
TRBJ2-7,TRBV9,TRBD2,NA,TGTGCCAGCAGCGTAAGCGGGGGTTCCCCTACCTACGAGCAGTACTTC,CASSVSGGSPTYEQYF
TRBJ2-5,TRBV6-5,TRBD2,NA,TGTGCCAGCAGTTACTCGAGAGGGACTAGCTCCACAGTACAAGAGACCCAGTACTTC,CASSYSRGTSSTVQETQYF
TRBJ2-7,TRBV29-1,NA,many,TGCAGCGTGCCCGGACAGTCCTCCTACGAGCAGTACTTC,CSVPGQSSYEQYF
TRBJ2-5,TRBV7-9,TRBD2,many,TGTGCCAGCAGCTTTAAGCGGGGGCTCGAGGAGACCCAGTACTTC,CASSFKRGLEETQYF
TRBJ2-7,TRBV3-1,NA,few,TGTGCCAGCAGTCCCGGACATAGGGGGTCCTACGAGCAGTACTTC,CASSPGHRGSYEQYF
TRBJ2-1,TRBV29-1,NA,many,TGCAGCGTTGAAGCGGGAGAGGGCTACAATGAGCAGTTCTTC,CSVEAGEGYNEQFF
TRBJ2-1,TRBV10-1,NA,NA,TGCGCCAGCGGTCTTAGTACGGGCGCTGAGCAGTTCTTC,CASGLSTGAEQFF
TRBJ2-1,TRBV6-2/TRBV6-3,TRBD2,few,TGTGCCAGCTCATCTACTAGCGGGGGGGTCAATGAGCAGTTCTTC,CASSSTSGGVNEQFF
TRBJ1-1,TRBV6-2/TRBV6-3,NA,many,TGTGCCAGCAGTTACCTCCCAGACCTGAACACTGAAGCTTTCTTT,CASSYLPDLNTEAFF
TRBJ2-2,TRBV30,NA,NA,TGTGCCGGAGAGGATCGAAGATACAGCGGGGAGCTGTTTTTT,CAGEDRRYSGELFF
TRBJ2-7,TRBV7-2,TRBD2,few,TGTGCCAGCAGCTTCTTCGCGGGAGAGGGATACGAGCAGTACTTC,CASSFFAGEGYEQYF
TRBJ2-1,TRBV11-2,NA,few,TGTGCCAGCAGCGGAGCCAGAGAGCGTCAGTTCTTC,CASSGARERQFF
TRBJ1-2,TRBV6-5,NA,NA,TGTGCCAGCAGTTACTACACTGACGACGGAGGAATCTATGGCTACACCTTC,CASSYYTDDGGIYGYTF
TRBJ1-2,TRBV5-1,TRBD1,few,TGCGCCAGCAGCCCCGGACAGGATGAACCTCCCGATAATGGCTACACCTTC,CASSPGQDEPPDNGYTF
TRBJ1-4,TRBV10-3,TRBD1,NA,TGTGCCATCAGTGGGGACAGCAATGAAAAACTGTTTTTT,CAISGDSNEKLFF
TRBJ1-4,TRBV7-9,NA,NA,TGTGCCAGCAGCGAACAGCAGGGGTTAGAGGAAAAACTGTTTTTT,CASSEQQGLEEKLFF
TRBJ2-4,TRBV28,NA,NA,TGTGCCAGCAGTTCCTACGCCAAAAACATTCAGTACTTC,CASSSYAKNIQYF
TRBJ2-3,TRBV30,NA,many,TGTGCCTGGATGGTAGGGACGATGAGCACAGATACGCAGTATTTT,CAWMVGTMSTDTQYF
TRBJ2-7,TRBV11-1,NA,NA,TGTGCCAGCAGCTGGACTAACCTTTACGAGCAGTACTTC,CASSWTNLYEQYF
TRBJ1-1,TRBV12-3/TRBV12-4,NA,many,TGTGCCAGCAGTTTTGGGGGTATGAACACTGAAGCTTTCTTT,CASSFGGMNTEAFF
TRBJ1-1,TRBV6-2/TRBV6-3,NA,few,TGTGCCAGCAGTTATATTGCCGGCGGGATGGACACTGAAGCTTTCTTT,CASSYIAGGMDTEAFF
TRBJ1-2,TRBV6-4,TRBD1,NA,TGTGCCAGCAGTGGACAGGGGCATTATGGCTACACCTTC,CASSGQGHYGYTF
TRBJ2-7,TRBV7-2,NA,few,TGTGCCAGCAGCCTGCGGCGGCAGGGAGGAGACGAGCAGTACTTC,CASSLRRQGGDEQYF
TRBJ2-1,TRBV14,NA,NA,TGTGCCAGCAGCCAATGGGGACCGTACAATGAGCAGTTCTTC,CASSQWGPYNEQFF
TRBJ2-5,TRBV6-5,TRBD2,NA,TGTGCCAGCAGTTACTCTTCTAGCGGGGTAGGACAAGAGACCCAGTACTTC,CASSYSSSGVGQETQYF
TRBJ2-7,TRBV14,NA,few,TGTGCCAGCAGCCAAGATCGAGGGCACTCGCTATTAGACTACGAGCAGTACTTC,CASSQDRGHSLLDYEQYF
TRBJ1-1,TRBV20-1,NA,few,TGCAGTGCTAGCGGGTCCGATCGGATGAACACTGAAGCTTTCTTT,CSASGSDRMNTEAFF
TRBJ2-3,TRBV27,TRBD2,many,TGTGCCAGCAGTTTACCCCGGGAAATTAGCGGGGAAAGTCGATCCGCGCAGTATTTT,CASSLPREISGESRSAQYF
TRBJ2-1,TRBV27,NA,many,TGTGCCAGCAGTGGGGAGAGCTCCTACAATGAGCAGTTCTTC,CASSGESSYNEQFF
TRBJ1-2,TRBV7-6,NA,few,TGTGCCAGCAGCCCCCGGACGAGCCGGGACTATGGCTACACCTTC,CASSPRTSRDYGYTF
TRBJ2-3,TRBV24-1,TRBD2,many,TGTGCCACCAGTGATAGCGGGACTCGAGGATACACAGATACGCAGTATTTT,CATSDSGTRGYTDTQYF
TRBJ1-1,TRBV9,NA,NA,TGTGCCAGCAGCGAGGGACACCTTGGGTACACTGAAGCTTTCTTT,CASSEGHLGYTEAFF